Below, one T cell receptor beta chain is given with its context. The data stem from a study of cytomegalovirus exposure and HLA in healthy donors. The table came from immunoSEQ multiplex PCR; TCRdb's copy has only in-frame clones and leaves some out. The top ten clones hold 7.2% of a sample with 180,000 or so clones, roughly 86% of them seen once. Germline CDR1 SQVTM, CDR2 ANQGSEA. The ends were cut back, 7 bases at V and 8 bases at J, with 15 bases in the middle. The CDR3 has 12 amino acids. The chain is built from TRBV29-1 and TRBJ2-4, with D unresolved. The sequence was collected from a man in his thirties or forties in good health and CMV-seropositive. Specimen: PBMCs. CDR3 region: CSARTNEDIQYF. In nucleotides, the CDR3 is TGCAGCGCCCGGACCAATGAGGACATTCAGTACTTC.